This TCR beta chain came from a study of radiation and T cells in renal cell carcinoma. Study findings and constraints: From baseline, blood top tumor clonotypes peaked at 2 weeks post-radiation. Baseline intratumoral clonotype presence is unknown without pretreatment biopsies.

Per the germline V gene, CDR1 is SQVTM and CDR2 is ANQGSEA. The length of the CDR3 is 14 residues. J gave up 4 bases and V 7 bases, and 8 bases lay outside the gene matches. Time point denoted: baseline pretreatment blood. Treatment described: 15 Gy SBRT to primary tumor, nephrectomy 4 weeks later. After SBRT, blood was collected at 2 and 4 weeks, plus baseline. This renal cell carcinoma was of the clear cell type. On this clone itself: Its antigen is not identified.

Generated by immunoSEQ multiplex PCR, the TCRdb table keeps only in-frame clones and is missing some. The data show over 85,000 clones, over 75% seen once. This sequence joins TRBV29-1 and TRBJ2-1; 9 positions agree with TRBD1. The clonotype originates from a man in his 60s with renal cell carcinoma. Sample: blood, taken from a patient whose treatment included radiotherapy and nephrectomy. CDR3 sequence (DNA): TGCAGCGGCGCCGGGGGACAGGGTTACAATGAGCAGTTCTTC. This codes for CSGAGGQGYNEQFF.